This T cell receptor beta chain derives from a study of breast tumors, draining lymph nodes, adjacent tissues. Breast cancer patients provided tissue from their axillary draining lymph nodes. This clonotype was seen at least ten times. The antigen is unknown. TCRdb recomputed calls from the multiplex PCR reads with MiXCR, one row per CDR3 protein. The repertoire includes approximately 280,000 distinct CDR3 sequences, 30% to 35% of them detected once, and more than 1% sits in the top ten. Study observations and caveats: The lymph node origin of tumor T cells was framed as consistent with a hypothesis, not demonstrated. Tumor TCR diversity was below lymph nodes but above nontumor tissue.

With 0 bases removed from V and 4 bases from J, the gap between germline ends came to 7 bases. From germline, CDR1 is SGDLS and CDR2 YYNGEE. The CDR3 has 13 residues. This TCR came from a female donor with breast cancer. Some clones in this sample may be carry-over from other donors' samples. Sequenced input: axillary lymph node tissue. The chain has TRBV9 and TRBJ1-2, with D hard to call. CDR3 sequence (DNA): TGTGCCAGCAGCGTAGGAGTCCTCTATGGCTACACCTTC. Translated, it gives CASSVGVLYGYTF.